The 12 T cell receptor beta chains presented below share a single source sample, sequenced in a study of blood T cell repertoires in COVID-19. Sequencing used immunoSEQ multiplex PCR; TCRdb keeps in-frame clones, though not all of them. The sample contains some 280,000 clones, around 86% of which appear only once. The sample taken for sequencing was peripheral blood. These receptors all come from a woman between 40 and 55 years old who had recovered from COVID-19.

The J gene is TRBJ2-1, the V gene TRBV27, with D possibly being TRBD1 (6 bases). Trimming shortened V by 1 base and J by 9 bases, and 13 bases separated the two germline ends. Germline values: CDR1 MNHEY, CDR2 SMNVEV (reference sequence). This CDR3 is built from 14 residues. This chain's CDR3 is CASSLLPGVSEQFF. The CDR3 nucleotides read TGTGCCAGCAGTTTATTGCCAGGGGTGAGTGAGCAGTTCTTC.

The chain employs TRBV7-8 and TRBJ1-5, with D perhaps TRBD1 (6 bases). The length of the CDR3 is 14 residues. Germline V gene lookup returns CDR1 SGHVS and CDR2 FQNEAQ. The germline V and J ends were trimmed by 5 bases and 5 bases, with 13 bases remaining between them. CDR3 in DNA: TGTGCCAGCAGCCCAAGTGGGGGCTATCAGCCCCAGCATTTT. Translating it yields CASSPSGGYQPQHF.

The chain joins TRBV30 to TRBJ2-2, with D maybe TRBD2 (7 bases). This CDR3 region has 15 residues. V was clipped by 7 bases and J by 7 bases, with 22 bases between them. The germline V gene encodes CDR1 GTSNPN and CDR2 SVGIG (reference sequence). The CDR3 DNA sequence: TGTGCCTCCCATTGGGGGGGACACGGTGTCGGGGAGCTGTTTTTT. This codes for CASHWGGHGVGELFF.

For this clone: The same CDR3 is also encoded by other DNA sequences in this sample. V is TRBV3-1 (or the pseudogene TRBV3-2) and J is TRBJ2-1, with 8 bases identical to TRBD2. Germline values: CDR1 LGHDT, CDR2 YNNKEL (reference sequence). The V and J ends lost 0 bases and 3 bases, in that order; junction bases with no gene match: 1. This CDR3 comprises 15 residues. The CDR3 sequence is CASSQELAVYNEQFF. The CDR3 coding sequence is TGTGCCAGCAGCCAAGAACTAGCGGTCTACAATGAGCAGTTCTTC.

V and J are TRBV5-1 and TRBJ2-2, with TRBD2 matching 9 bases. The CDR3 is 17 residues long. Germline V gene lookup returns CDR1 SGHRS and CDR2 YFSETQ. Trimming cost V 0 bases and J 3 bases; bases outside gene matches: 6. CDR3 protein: CASSLVIAGADTGELFF. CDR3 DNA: TGCGCCAGCAGCTTGGTTATAGCGGGAGCGGACACCGGGGAGCTGTTTTTT.

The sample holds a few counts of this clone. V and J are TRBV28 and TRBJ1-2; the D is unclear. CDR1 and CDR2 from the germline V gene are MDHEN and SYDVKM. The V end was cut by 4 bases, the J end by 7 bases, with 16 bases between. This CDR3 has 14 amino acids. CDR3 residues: CASSSWGGNGGYTF. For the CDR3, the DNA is TGTGCCAGCAGTTCTTGGGGAGGGAATGGTGGCTACACCTTC.

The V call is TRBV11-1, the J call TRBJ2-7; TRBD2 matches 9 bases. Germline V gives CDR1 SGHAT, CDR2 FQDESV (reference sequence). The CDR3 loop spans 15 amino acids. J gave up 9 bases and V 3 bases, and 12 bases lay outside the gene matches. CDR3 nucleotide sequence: TGTGCCAGCAGCTTGGGGACTAGCCCAGGAGCCGGGCAGTACTTC. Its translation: CASSLGTSPGAGQYF.

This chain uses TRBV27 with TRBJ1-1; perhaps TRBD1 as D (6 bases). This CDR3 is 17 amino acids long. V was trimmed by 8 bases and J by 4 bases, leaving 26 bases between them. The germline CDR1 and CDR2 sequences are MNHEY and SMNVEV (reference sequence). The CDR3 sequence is CASRKLGTMLIGTEAFF. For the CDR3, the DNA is TGTGCCAGCCGGAAATTAGGGACAATGCTTATCGGCACTGAAGCTTTCTTT.

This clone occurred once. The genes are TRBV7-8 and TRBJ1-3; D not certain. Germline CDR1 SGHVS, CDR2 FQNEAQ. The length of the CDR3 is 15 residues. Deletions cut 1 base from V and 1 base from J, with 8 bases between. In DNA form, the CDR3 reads TGTGCCAGCAGCTTAGTCGGTCATTCTGGAAACACCATATATTTT. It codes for CASSLVGHSGNTIYF.

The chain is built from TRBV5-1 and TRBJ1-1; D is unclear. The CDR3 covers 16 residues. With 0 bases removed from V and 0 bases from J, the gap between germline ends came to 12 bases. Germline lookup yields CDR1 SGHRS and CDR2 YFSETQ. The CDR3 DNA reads TGCGCCAGCAGCTTGGGCAGTGGAGTTTTGAACACTGAAGCTTTCTTT. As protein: CASSLGSGVLNTEAFF.

CDR3 residues: CASSVGTGGGENYGYTF. The DNA of the CDR3 is TGTGCCAGCAGTGTCGGGACAGGGGGCGGGGAGAACTATGGCTACACCTTC. The chain carries TRBV6-1 and TRBJ1-2; 12 nucleotides line up with TRBD1. V lost 4 bases and J lost 2; bases outside the gene matches: 8. The CDR3 sequence is 17 residues long. CDR1 is MNHNS and CDR2 is SASEGT in the germline V gene.

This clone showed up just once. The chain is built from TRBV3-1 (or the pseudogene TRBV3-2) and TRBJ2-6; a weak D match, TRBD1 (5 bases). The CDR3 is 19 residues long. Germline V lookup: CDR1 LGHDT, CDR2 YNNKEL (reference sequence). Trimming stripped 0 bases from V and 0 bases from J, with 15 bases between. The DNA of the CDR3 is TGTGCCAGCAGCCAAGAAGGGGCAGTCGTTCACTCTGGGGCCAACGTCCTGACTTTC. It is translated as CASSQEGAVVHSGANVLTF.